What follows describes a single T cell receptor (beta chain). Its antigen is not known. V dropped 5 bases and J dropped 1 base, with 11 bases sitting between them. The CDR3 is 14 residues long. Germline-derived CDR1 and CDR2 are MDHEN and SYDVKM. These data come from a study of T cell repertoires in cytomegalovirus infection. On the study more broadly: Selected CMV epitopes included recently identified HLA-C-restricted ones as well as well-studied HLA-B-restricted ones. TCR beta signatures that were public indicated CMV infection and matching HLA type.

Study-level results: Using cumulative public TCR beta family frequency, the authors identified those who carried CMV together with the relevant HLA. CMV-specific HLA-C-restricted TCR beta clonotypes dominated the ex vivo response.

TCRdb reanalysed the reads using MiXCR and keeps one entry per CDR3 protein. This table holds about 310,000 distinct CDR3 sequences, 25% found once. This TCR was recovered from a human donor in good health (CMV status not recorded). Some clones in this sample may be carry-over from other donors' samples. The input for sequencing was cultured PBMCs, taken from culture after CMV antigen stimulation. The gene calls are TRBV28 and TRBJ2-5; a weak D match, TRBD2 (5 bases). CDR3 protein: CASSARLIQETQYF. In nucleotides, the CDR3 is TGTGCCAGCAGTGCCAGACTAATCCAAGAGACCCAGTACTTC.